This TCR beta chain stems from a study of beta chain features in type 1 diabetes. Study-wide background: Patients looked much like healthy donors when it came to age, gender and cell yields.

On average, the one heparinised blood draw given by each donor was approximately 100 mL. Purities in excess of 95% were seen in all sorted populations. Study findings and constraints: TCRB repertoires of naive, central memory and Treg cells appeared more similar among patients than among healthy donors.

Worth noting for this clone: Its antigen is unidentified.

V shed 1 base and J 4 bases; nucleotides not matched to a gene: 8. Germline V gene lookup returns CDR1 SQVTM and CDR2 ANQGSEA. CDR3 size: 16 residues. Expressed TCRB transcripts were sequenced after all isolated RNA was converted to cDNA. Clones were sequenced by immunoSEQ multiplex PCR, and TCRdb holds only the in-frame ones, with some missing. The sample shows some 400,000 clones, roughly 15% of them seen only once. This rearrangement joins TRBV29-1 to TRBJ2-5; 11 bases are shared with TRBD2. The sequence was obtained from a young woman in good health. Sequenced sample: naive CD4+ T cells from blood. Written as DNA, the CDR3 is TGCAGCGTTGAAGGAGAACTAGCGGGAGTTGGAGAGACCCAGTACTTC. This sequence encodes CSVEGELAGVGETQYF.